This TCR beta chain was retrieved from a study of early T cells in non-severe SARS-CoV-2 infection. Germline lookup yields CDR1 DFQATT and CDR2 SNEGSKA (reference sequence). V lost 7 bases and J lost 2, with 18 bases in between. The CDR3 totals 14 residues. Individual cDNA molecules each received unique molecular identifiers attached to them. TCRdb re-derived calls from the 5' RACE reads in MiXCR, one entry per CDR3 protein. The sample holds tens of thousands of distinct CDR3 sequences; 10% to 15% are singletons and the top ten take more than 15%. The chain uses TRBV20-1 and TRBJ2-7; a weak D match, TRBD2 (6 bases). The sequenced sample was whole blood. The TCR originated in an adult who was a healthcare worker with PCR-confirmed SARS-CoV-2 infection or an uninfected control (not recorded which). The CDR3 loop is CSGIPGLNPYEQYF. The CDR3 DNA reads as TGCAGTGGAATACCGGGACTGAATCCCTACGAGCAGTACTTC.